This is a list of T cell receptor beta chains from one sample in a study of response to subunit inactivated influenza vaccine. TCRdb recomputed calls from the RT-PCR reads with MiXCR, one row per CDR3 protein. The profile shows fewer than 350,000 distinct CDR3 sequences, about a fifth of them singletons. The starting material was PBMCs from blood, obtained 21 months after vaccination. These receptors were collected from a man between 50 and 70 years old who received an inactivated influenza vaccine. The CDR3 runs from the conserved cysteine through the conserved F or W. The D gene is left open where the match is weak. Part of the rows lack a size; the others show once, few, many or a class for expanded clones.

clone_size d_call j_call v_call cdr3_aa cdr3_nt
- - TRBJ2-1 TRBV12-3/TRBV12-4 CASSLERYSQQFF TGTGCCAGCAGTTTAGAGCGGTACTCTCAGCAGTTCTTC
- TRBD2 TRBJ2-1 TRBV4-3 CASSQIGGLAGSEQFF TGCGCCAGCAGCCAAATAGGGGGACTAGCGGGCTCTGAGCAGTTCTTC
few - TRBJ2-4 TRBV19 CASSDGGIAKNIQYF TGTGCCAGTAGTGATGGGGGAATAGCCAAAAACATTCAGTACTTC
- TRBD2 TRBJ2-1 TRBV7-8 CASSERTSTFF TGTGCCAGCAGCGAACGGACTAGCACCTTCTTC
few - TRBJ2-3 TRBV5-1 CASSLGTGTSEPDTQYF TGCGCCAGCAGCTTGGGGACCGGGACGTCGGAACCAGATACGCAGTATTTT
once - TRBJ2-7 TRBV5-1 CASSLVFREREQYF TGCGCCAGCAGCTTGGTATTCAGGGAACGCGAGCAGTACTTC
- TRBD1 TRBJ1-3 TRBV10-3 CAISDPTGEGGNTIYF TGTGCCATCAGTGATCCAACAGGGGAGGGTGGAAACACCATATATTTT
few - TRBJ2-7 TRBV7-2 CASSWITTQEQYF TGTGCCAGCAGCTGGATCACCACTCAGGAGCAGTACTTC
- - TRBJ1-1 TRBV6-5 CASSYLVNRPMNTEAFF TGTGCCAGCAGTTACTTGGTAAACAGGCCGATGAACACTGAAGCTTTCTTT
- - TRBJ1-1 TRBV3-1 CASSQELVRENVNTEAFF TGTGCCAGCAGCCAAGAATTGGTCAGGGAAAACGTGAACACTGAAGCTTTCTTT
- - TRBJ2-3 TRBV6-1 CASSREYPISTDTQYF TGTGCCAGCAGCCGGGAGTACCCGATTAGCACAGATACGCAGTATTTT
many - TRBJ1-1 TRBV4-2 CASSQETGNTEAFF TGTGCCAGCAGCCAAGAGACAGGCAACACTGAAGCTTTCTTT
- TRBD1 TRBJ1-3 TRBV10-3 CAIGGQQGGNTIYF TGTGCCATCGGGGGACAGCAGGGGGGAAACACCATATATTTT
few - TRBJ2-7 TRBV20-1 CSGRWGSYGSYEQYF TGCAGTGGGCGCTGGGGGTCCTACGGCTCCTACGAGCAGTACTTC
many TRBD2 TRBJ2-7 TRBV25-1 CASRSGGSYEQYF TGTGCCAGCAGGTCCGGGGGGAGCTACGAGCAGTACTTC
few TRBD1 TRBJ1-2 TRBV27 CASSFSGGFPYGYTF TGTGCCAGCAGTTTTTCAGGGGGTTTTCCCTATGGCTACACCTTC
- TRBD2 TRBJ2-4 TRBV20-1 CSGEFSGTNIQYF TGCAGTGGCGAGTTTAGCGGGACGAACATTCAGTACTTC
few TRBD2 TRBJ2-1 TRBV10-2 CASSVPGGTVSYNEQFF TGCGCCAGCAGTGTCCCGGGGGGAACTGTCTCCTACAATGAGCAGTTCTTC
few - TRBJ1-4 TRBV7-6 CASSLTPGTKLGPTNEKLFF TGTGCCAGCAGCTTAACCCCAGGGACTAAATTGGGGCCAACTAATGAAAAACTGTTTTTT
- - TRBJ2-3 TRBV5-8 CASSWDGRTDTQYF TGTGCCAGCAGCTGGGACGGTCGCACAGATACGCAGTATTTT
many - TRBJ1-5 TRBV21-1 CASSTGNGNQPQHF TGTGCCAGCAGCACAGGGAACGGCAATCAGCCCCAGCATTTT
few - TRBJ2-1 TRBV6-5 CASSYSNLGSDYNEQFF TGTGCCAGCAGTTACTCGAATCTCGGGAGTGACTACAATGAGCAGTTCTTC
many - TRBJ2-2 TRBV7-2 CASSLGRATGELFF TGTGCCAGCAGCTTGGGCAGAGCTACCGGGGAGCTGTTTTTT
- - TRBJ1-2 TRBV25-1 CASSGLSADYGYTF TGTGCCAGCAGTGGGTTATCGGCGGACTATGGCTACACCTTC
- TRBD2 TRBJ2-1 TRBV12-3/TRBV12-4 CATQLAGYNEQFF TGTGCCACCCAACTAGCGGGCTACAATGAGCAGTTCTTC
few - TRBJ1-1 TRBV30 CAWSGLSIQGALNTEAFF TGTGCCTGGAGTGGTCTGAGCATACAGGGAGCCCTGAACACTGAAGCTTTCTTT
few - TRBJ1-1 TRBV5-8 CASSLWENMNTEAFF TGTGCCAGCAGCTTGTGGGAGAACATGAACACTGAAGCTTTCTTT
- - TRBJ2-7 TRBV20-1 CSVRPDWGYEQYF TGCAGTGTCCGACCGGACTGGGGGTACGAGCAGTACTTC
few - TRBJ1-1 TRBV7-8 CASSVQRMNTEAFF TGTGCCAGCAGCGTACAGCGCATGAACACTGAAGCTTTCTTT
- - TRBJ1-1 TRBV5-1 CASNLLGEGTEAFF TGCGCCAGCAATCTACTGGGAGAAGGAACTGAAGCTTTCTTT
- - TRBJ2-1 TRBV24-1 CATSDPVRYNEQFF TGTGCCACCAGTGACCCCGTGAGATACAATGAGCAGTTCTTC
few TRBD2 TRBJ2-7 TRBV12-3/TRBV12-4 CASSSSGTSSYEQYF TGTGCCAGCAGTTCTAGCGGGACTAGCTCCTACGAGCAGTACTTC
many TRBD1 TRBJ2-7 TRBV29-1 CSVGTGSSYEQYF TGCAGCGTGGGGACAGGGTCTTCCTACGAGCAGTACTTC
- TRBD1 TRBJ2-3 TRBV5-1 CASSLATGEDTQYF TGCGCCAGCAGCTTGGCGACAGGGGAGGATACGCAGTATTTT
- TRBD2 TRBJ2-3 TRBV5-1 CASSLTSGLNTDTQYF TGCGCCAGCAGCTTGACTAGCGGGTTAAACACAGATACGCAGTATTTT
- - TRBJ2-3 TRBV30 CAWSVGTGDHTQYF TGTGCCTGGAGTGTCGGTACAGGAGACCATACGCAGTATTTT
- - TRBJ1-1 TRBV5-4 CASSYIQGDTEAFF TGTGCCAGCAGCTATATTCAAGGTGACACTGAAGCTTTCTTT
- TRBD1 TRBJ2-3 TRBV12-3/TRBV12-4 CASVRGGTADTQYF TGTGCCAGCGTTAGAGGGGGCACCGCAGATACGCAGTATTTT
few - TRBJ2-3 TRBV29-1 CSVGQGSTDTQYF TGCAGCGTTGGTCAGGGAAGCACAGATACGCAGTATTTT
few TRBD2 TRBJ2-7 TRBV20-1 CSARDRAGAYEQYF TGCAGTGCTAGAGATCGAGCGGGGGCCTACGAGCAGTACTTC
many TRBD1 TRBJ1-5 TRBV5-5 CASSSGQDASNQPQHF TGTGCCAGCAGCTCGGGACAGGACGCTAGCAATCAGCCCCAGCATTTT
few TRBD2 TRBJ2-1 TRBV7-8 CASSLPSPGTRNNEQFF TGTGCCAGCAGCTTACCTTCCCCCGGGACTAGAAACAATGAGCAGTTCTTC
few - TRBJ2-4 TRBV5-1 CASSLAMGQRGAKNIQYF TGCGCCAGCAGCTTGGCCATGGGACAGCGGGGGGCCAAAAACATTCAGTACTTC
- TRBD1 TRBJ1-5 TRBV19 CASSPVRGFGQPQHF TGTGCCAGTAGCCCAGTCAGGGGGTTTGGTCAGCCCCAGCATTTT
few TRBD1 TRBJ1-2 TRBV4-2 CASSLARDRGTSNYGYTF TGTGCCAGCAGCCTCGCCAGGGACAGGGGGACTTCTAACTATGGCTACACCTTC
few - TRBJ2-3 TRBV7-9 CASGGGGRGDTQYF TGTGCCAGCGGGGGCGGGGGACGTGGAGATACGCAGTATTTT
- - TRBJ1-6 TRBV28 CASSSEKRWDTPLHF TGTGCCAGCAGTTCCGAGAAACGGTGGGATACACCCCTCCACTTT
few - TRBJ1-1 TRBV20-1 CSATLSVMNTEAFF TGCAGTGCTACCCTGTCAGTCATGAACACTGAAGCTTTCTTT
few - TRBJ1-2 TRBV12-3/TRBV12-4 CASSHPLRFSPNYGYTF TGTGCCAGCAGCCATCCACTAAGGTTTTCTCCCAACTATGGCTACACCTTC
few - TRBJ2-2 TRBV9 CASSVAHNTGELFF TGTGCCAGCAGCGTAGCTCACAACACCGGGGAGCTGTTTTTT
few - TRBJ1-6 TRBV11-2 CASSEQALYNSPLHF TGTGCCAGCAGCGAGCAGGCTCTTTATAATTCACCCCTCCACTTT
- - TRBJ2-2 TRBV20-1 CSARDVGPGELFF TGCAGTGCTAGAGATGTAGGGCCCGGGGAGCTGTTTTTT
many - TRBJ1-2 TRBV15 CATSPQGDGYTF TGTGCCACCAGCCCCCAGGGAGATGGCTACACCTTC
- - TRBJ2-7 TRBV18 CASSPNQGGEQYF TGTGCCAGCTCACCAAACCAGGGAGGCGAGCAGTACTTC